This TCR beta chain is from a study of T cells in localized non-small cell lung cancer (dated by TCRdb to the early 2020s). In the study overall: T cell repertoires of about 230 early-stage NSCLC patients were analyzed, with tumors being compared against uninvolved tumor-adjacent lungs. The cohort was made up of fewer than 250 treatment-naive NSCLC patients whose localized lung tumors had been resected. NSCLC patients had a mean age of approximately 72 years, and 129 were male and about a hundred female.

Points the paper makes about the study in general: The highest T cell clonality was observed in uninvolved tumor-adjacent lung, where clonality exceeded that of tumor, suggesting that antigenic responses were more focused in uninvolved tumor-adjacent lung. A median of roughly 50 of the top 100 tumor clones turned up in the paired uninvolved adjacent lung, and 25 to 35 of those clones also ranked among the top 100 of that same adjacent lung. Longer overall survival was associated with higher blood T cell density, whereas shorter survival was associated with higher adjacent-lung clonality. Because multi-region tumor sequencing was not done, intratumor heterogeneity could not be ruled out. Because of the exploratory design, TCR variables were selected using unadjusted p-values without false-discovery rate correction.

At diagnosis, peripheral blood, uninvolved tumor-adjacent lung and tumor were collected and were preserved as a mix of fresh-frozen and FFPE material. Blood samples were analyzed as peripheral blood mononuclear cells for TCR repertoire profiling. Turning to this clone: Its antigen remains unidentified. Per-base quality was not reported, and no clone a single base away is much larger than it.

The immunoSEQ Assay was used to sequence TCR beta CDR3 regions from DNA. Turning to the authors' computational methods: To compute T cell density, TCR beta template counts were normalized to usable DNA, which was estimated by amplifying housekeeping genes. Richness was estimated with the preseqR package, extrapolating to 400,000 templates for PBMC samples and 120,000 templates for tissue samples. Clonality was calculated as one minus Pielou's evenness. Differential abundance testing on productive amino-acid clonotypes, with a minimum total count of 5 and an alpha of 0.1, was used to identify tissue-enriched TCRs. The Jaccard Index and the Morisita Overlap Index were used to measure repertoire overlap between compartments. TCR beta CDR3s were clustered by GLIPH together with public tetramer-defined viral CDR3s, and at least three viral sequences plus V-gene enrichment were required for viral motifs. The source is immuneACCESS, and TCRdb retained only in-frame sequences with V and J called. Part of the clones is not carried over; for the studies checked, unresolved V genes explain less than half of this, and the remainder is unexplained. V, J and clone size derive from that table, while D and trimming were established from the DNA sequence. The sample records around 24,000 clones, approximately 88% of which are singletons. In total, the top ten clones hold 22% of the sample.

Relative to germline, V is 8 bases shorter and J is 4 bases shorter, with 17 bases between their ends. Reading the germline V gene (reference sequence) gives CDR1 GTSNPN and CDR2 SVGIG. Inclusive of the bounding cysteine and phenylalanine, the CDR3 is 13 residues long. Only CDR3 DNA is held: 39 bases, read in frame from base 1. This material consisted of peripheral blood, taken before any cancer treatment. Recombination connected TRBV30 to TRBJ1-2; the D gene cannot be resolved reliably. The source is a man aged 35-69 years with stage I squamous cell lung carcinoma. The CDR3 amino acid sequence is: CALLEWSAYGYTF. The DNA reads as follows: TGTGCCCTTCTTGAGTGGTCGGCCTATGGCTACACCTTC.